This T cell receptor beta chain was identified in a study of shared clonotypes between healthy human individuals (dated by TCRdb to the early 2020s). Regarding the study in general: The cohort included a few men and a couple of women between 18 and 49 years of age. Different laboratories and diverse techniques were used to prepare libraries and sequence TCR repertoires, to increase sequencing depth and limit assay-specific biases. Between about 0.8 and 9 billion PBMCs per donor were obtained by leukapheresis. Blood TCR repertoires of five healthy adults were deeply sequenced to estimate repertoire size and the extent of clonotype sharing between individuals. For each donor, CD4 naive and CD4 memory were each given three plates, CD8 naive was given two plates, and CD8 memory was given one plate. General conclusions and limits of the study: Clonotypes shared by all four sorted-subset donors showed higher generation probabilities than non-shared clonotypes. Based on pairwise subsampling, the degree of clonotype sharing among donors was expected to be affected by sequencing depth. Naive subsets generally had larger estimated clonotype richness than memory subsets did. Sampling was restricted to blood, and TCR repertoires in tissues likely differ from the TCR repertoires found in blood. Even with the large sequencing depth, rarefaction of the sorted-subset datasets indicated that sequencing was incomplete. Because the study included only a small number of donors, the genetic and exposure-history diversity represented was limited. Across a handful of donors, approximately 5% of naive CD4, 3.5% of naive CD8, 2.3% of memory CD4, and over 0.35% of memory CD8 clonotypes were shared.

To note about this clone: This clone's antigen is unknown. No much larger clone exists at a distance of one base, and base qualities are not known.

TCR CDR3 regions were amplified from genomic DNA by multiplex PCR using the deep immunoSEQ assay. Extracted genomic DNA from each cell subset was spread evenly across all wells of several immunoSEQ 96-well plates, with each plate serving as a replicate. Each replicate PCR for sorted subsets received roughly 200 ng genomic DNA, equal to some 32,000 T cell genomes. The purified libraries were quantified using a Qubit 3.0 fluorometer, sized with a Bioanalyzer 2100, and then quantified again using the KAPA Library Quantification kit. A separate single-read 150-cycle Illumina NextSeq 550 flow cell was used to sequence each immunoSEQ 96-well plate. The authors' pipeline ran thus. Because the immunoSEQ output held only junctional sequences and lacked quality scores, the filtering could not match the filtering applied to full-length reads. To assign V/J genes and CDR3, sequences were annotated against IMGT germline references using PyIR, a Python wrapper for IgBLAST v1.9. Any read was removed if the V/J assignment was weak (E-value above 1e-6), the CDR3 was missing, or the read contained stop codons, out-of-frame junctions, or ambiguous translated residues. V3J clonotypes were defined by identical inferred V gene, J gene, and CDR3 amino acid sequence. To compute the percentage overlap between repertoires, the number of shared unique clonotypes was divided by the size of the smaller repertoire. Repertoire richness was assessed with RTK rarefaction, the Chao1 estimator, and Recon v2.1 estimates of unobserved clonotypes. Generation probabilities for all TCRbeta clonotypes obtained by the gDNA method from several donors were computed using OLGA. Here the immuneACCESS table is served through TCRdb, limited to in-frame sequences with V and J called. Missing clones are a known gap in these copies; in checked studies unresolved V genes cover under half, and the rest lacks a known reason. The D gene and trimming were derived from the DNA, and the V and J assignments and clone size from that table. This sample holds about 2 million clones; about 95% were observed only once. In total, the top ten clones hold around 1.2% of the sample.

Compared with germline, V lacks 5 bases and J lacks 3 bases; bases without a gene match: 10. The CDR3 starts with the cysteine, ends with the phenylalanine, and has 15 residues. Just CDR3 DNA is preserved here, 45 bases in frame from base 1. The germline V gene (reference sequence) provides CDR1 SEHNR and CDR2 FQNEAQ. CD8 naive samples consisted of CD45RO-negative cells that were positively selected for CCR7, yielding a CD45RA+CCR7+ population without TemRA cells. Healthy HIV-negative adults with no recently reported acute infections or vaccinations were included as donors. Only Caucasian adults living in Nashville, Tennessee, USA were represented among the donors. After blood collection by leukapheresis, PBMCs were isolated using Ficoll-Histopaque density gradient centrifugation and then cryopreserved in the vapor phase of liquid nitrogen. Analytical flow cytometry was used to check the purity and quantity of every magnetically sorted T cell population. Each sorted fraction had its genomic DNA isolated and then quantified by UV absorbance on a Nanodrop 2000c.

The rearrangement combines TRBV7-9 with TRBJ2-7; 7 central nucleotides agree with TRBD1. Sequenced material: naive CD8+ T cells sorted from blood. The sample's cell subset or site label, decoded: CD45RA+CCR7+. This clonotype was sampled from a man younger than 35 in good health. The CDR3 protein: CASSLAQGDIYEQYF. The base sequence is TGTGCCAGCAGCCTCGCCCAGGGGGATATCTACGAGCAGTACTTC.